This T cell receptor (beta chain) was profiled in a study of T cell changes during pregnancy in multiple sclerosis. Method: immunoSEQ multiplex PCR; TCRdb's copy keeps in-frame clones and lacks some. The sample holds tens of thousands of clones, 90% to 95% seen once. The CDR3 loop spans 16 amino acids. The ends lost 4 bases at V and 3 bases at J; junction bases unmatched: 9. Germline V CDR1 and CDR2: MRHNA, SNTAGT. The V gene is TRBV6-4, the J gene TRBJ2-1; 7 bases agree with TRBD2. The sample here was CD8+ T cells from peripheral blood mononuclear cells, taken after pregnancy. This TCR was recovered from a female donor with multiple sclerosis, enrolled in a pregnancy study. In DNA, the CDR3 is TGTGCCAGCAGTGGTAATTTAGCGGGCGACTACAATGAGCAGTTCTTC. Protein: CASSGNLAGDYNEQFF.